This passage covers 21 T cell receptor beta chains from one sample sequenced in a study of CXCR3-negative and CXCR3-positive naive CD8 T cells. Study results and caveats: TRB CDR3s were more hydrophobic in CXCR3-positive than in CXCR3-negative naive cells.

These receptors have no identified antigens. The libraries of TRB cDNA were prepared using 5' RACE with UMI labels. TCRdb reworked the 5' RACE reads into one entry per CDR3 protein, no DNA. In all, the sample yields approximately 65,000 distinct CDR3 sequences. Source material: naive CXCR3+ CD8+ T cells from blood. The subset was: CD45RO-CCR7+CD27+CD95- naive CD8+ T cells expressing CXCR3 (TNR3+). The receptors shown here come from a human donor in good health. Some clones in this sample may be carry-over from other donors' samples.

The CDR3 protein is CASSQSGAFYEQYF. The chain employs TRBV4-3 and TRBJ2-7; TCRdb indicates TRBD1, and absent DNA this call remains unverified. The germline V gene has CDR1 LGHNA and CDR2 YSLEER. This CDR3 is 14 amino acids long.

The chain employs TRBV14 and TRBJ2-1; TCRdb indicates TRBD1, and absent DNA this call remains unverified. Germline CDR1 and CDR2: SGHDN and FVKESK. This CDR3 is 15 amino acids long. The CDR3 region is CASSQDRGPYNEQFF.

The V and J genes are TRBV20-1 and TRBJ2-3; TCRdb's D call of TRBD2 is untestable without DNA. The CDR3 contains 15 residues. Germline V CDR1 and CDR2: DFQATT, SNEGSKA (reference sequence). CDR3 sequence: CSARAGPLYTDTQYF.

CDR3 residues: CASSLVGVTTDTQYF. V and J are TRBV11-2 and TRBJ2-3. CDR1 and CDR2 (germline): SGHAT, FQNNGV. The CDR3 spans 15 residues.

The chain combines TRBV4-1 with TRBJ1-1. CDR1 is MGHRA and CDR2 is YSYEKL in the germline V gene. This CDR3 spans 15 amino acids. CDR3 sequence: CASSQDHRMNTEAFF.

V and J are TRBV2 and TRBJ1-1. CDR1 is SNHLY and CDR2 is FYNNEI in the germline V gene. This CDR3 spans 13 amino acids. CDR3 sequence: CASTEEGVDEAFF.

The chain joins TRBV7-3 to TRBJ2-1. The CDR3 spans 18 residues. Per the germline V gene, CDR1 is SGHTA and CDR2 is FQGTGA. CDR3: CASSLTSATHHTSGEQFF.

The V and J genes are TRBV4-1 and TRBJ2-7; no DNA is available, so the TRBD1 call from TCRdb remains unchecked. CDR1 and CDR2 (germline): MGHRA, YSYEKL. The CDR3 has 14 amino acids. The CDR3 reads CASSQEGQGYEQYF.

The J gene is TRBJ1-1, the V gene TRBV7-9; TCRdb picks TRBD1, but there is no DNA to check that call. Germline V gene sequence: CDR1 SEHNR, CDR2 FQNEAQ (reference sequence). CDR3 length: 12 residues. CDR3: CASKPGGTEAFF.

This chain connects TRBV15 to TRBJ1-1; TCRdb reports TRBD1, a call that lacks DNA to check it against. Germline CDR1 LNHNV, CDR2 YYDKDF (reference sequence). This CDR3 has 20 amino acids. CDR3: CATSRSTPSKPGQRDTEAFF.

The chain recombines TRBV12-3 or TRBV12-4 with TRBJ2-7; TCRdb lists TRBD1, though no DNA is available to test this call. The CDR3 totals 16 residues. CDR3: CASSLAGTGGSYEQYF.

This sequence joins TRBV27 and TRBJ2-7; TCRdb gives TRBD2 as the D gene, but with no DNA this cannot be confirmed. Germline assignment: CDR1 MNHEY and CDR2 SMNVEV (reference sequence). The CDR3 consists of 14 residues. CDR3 loop: CASSGGVLRSEQYF.

The chain has TRBV6-2 or TRBV6-3 and TRBJ1-5. The V gene's germline CDR1 is MNHEY and CDR2 SVGEGT. The CDR3 has 14 amino acids. The CDR3 sequence: CASSRLEGSQPQHF.

The chain combines TRBV7-9 with TRBJ2-7; TCRdb picks TRBD2, but there is no DNA to check that call. The CDR3 loop spans 15 amino acids. Per the germline V gene, CDR1 is SEHNR and CDR2 is FQNEAQ (reference sequence). CDR3 protein: CASSLTSGRTDEQYF.

V is TRBV28 and J is TRBJ2-5. The CDR3 spans 14 residues. CDR1 MDHEN and CDR2 SYDVKM come from the germline V gene. CDR3 loop: CASSLSEYQETQYF.

The V call is TRBV29-1, the J call TRBJ2-2. This CDR3 is 14 amino acids long. Germline V gives CDR1 SQVTM, CDR2 ANQGSEA. The CDR3 loop is CSVEGRANTGELFF.

The V call is TRBV12-5, the J call TRBJ2-1; TCRdb names TRBD1, which stays unverified in the absence of DNA. Germline V gene lookup returns CDR1 LGHNT and CDR2 FRNRAP. This CDR3 has 13 amino acids. This CDR3 is CASSPRPYNEQFF. The whole variable domain, filled in from reference TRBV12-5 and TRBJ2-1, reads DARVTQTPRHKVTEMGQEVTMRCQPILGHNTVFWYRQTMMQGLELLAYFRNRAPLDDSGMPKDRFSAEMPDATLATLKIQPSEPRDSAVYFCASSPRPYNEQFFGPGTRLTVL.

V usage is TRBV23-1 and J usage is TRBJ2-3; TCRdb lists TRBD1, though no DNA is available to test this call. TRBV23-1 is known as an ORF, though its function is uncertain. This CDR3 is built from 19 residues. The CDR3 region is CASSQSAPRGPGGTDTQYF.

This sequence joins TRBV7-2 and TRBJ2-1; TCRdb picks TRBD1, but there is no DNA to check that call. CDR1 is SGHTA, CDR2 FQGNSA, per germline. The CDR3 extends over 19 amino acids. The CDR3 here is CASSLGVSLVAGPGDEQFF. Variable domain in full (rest from reference TRBV7-2 and TRBJ2-1): GAGVSQSPSNKVTEKGKDVELRCDPISGHTALYWYRQSLGQGLEFLIYFQGNSAPDKSGLPSDRFSAERTGGSVSTLTIQRTQQEDSAVYLCASSLGVSLVAGPGDEQFFGPGTRLTVL.

The chain joins TRBV7-2 to TRBJ2-7. The CDR3 is 12 amino acids. CDR1 is SGHTA and CDR2 is FQGNSA in the germline V gene. CDR3 in amino acids: CASSSTFYEQYF.

This rearrangement joins TRBV7-8 to TRBJ1-5; TCRdb reports TRBD1, a call that lacks DNA to check it against. The CDR3 contains 16 residues. CDR1 and CDR2 from the germline V gene are SGHVS and FQNEAQ. The CDR3 sequence is CASSLHTGWKDQPQHF.